Below, 8 T cell receptor beta chains from the same sample are listed, as sequenced in a study of tumor-infiltrating lymphocytes in oesophageal squamous cell carcinoma. TCRdb re-called the PCR reads with MiXCR, one entry per CDR3 protein. The sample contains approximately 20,000 distinct CDR3 sequences, around 33% of which appear only once. The source material was esophageal tumor tissue. The receptors were gathered from a male donor with esophageal squamous cell carcinoma.

This clonotype was observed at least ten times. The rearrangement joins TRBV10-3 to TRBJ1-2, with a weak D call TRBD1 (5 bases). The V end lost 1 base, the J end lost 7 bases, and 16 bases lay between the germline ends. Germline V gene sequence: CDR1 ENHRY, CDR2 SYGVKD. The CDR3 length is 15 residues. The CDR3 bases are TGTGCCATCAGTGAGTTGGGACCCCCGAGAGGTGGCTACACCTTC. It is translated as CAISELGPPRGGYTF.

The CDR3 spells CASRRLASYEQYF. The CDR3 nucleotides read TGTGCCAGCAGGAGACTGGCCTCCTACGAGCAGTACTTC. This rearrangement joins TRBV27 to TRBJ2-5; the D is unclear. The DNA end is a closer match to TRBJ2-7, so the J assignment may be wrong. The CDR3 loop spans 13 amino acids. Looked up from germline, CDR1 is MNHEY and CDR2 is SMNVEV (reference sequence).

The rearrangement links TRBV6-5 to TRBJ2-1, with 8 bases fitting TRBD1. In germline, CDR1 is MNHEY, CDR2 SVGAGI. V shed 1 base, J shed 7 bases, and the junction held 6 bases outside the gene matches. The CDR3 is 15 amino acids. This chain's CDR3 is CASSYLGTGTNEQFF. The CDR3 region has the DNA TGTGCCAGCAGTTACTTGGGGACAGGAACTAATGAGCAGTTCTTC.

In its sample, this clonotype is medium-sized (0.01 to 0.1%). The chain couples TRBV6-1 to TRBJ2-6; D gene ambiguous. The V gene lost 4 bases and the J gene lost 2 bases, with 6 bases spanning the gap. The CDR3 totals 14 residues. Germline CDR1 is MNHNS and CDR2 is SASEGT. CDR3 nucleotides: TGTGCCAGCAGTGGTGCAGCTGGGGCCAACGTCCTGACTTTC. Protein product: CASSGAAGANVLTF.

This clonotype has only one observation. J is TRBJ2-1 and V is TRBV7-2; tentatively, D is TRBD1 or TRBD2 (5 bases each). TRBJ2-5 matches the DNA end more closely, so the J call is doubtful. The CDR3 totals 15 residues. Germline loops: CDR1 SGHTA, CDR2 FQGNSA. The CDR3, as DNA: TGTGCCAGCAGTCTCGGGGCAGGCAATAAAGAGACCCAGTACTTC. Protein sequence: CASSLGAGNKETQYF.

This clonotype was found a few times. The rearrangement links TRBV11-2 to TRBJ2-7; TRBD1 is a possible D gene (5 bases). V was pared by 6 bases and J by 1 base, with 13 bases between. Germline lookup yields CDR1 SGHAT and CDR2 FQNNGV. The CDR3 has 14 residues. The CDR3: CASSPKDSSYEQYF. DNA of the CDR3: TGTGCCAGCAGTCCTAAAGACAGTTCCTACGAGCAGTACTTC.

V is TRBV5-1 and J is TRBJ2-5; D remains ambiguous. CDR1 SGHRS and CDR2 YFSETQ come from the germline V gene. Trimming took 2 bases from V and 2 from J, leaving 4 bases between them. This CDR3 has 12 amino acids. CDR3 amino acids: CASSLTQETQYF. The CDR3 coding sequence is TGCGCCAGCAGCTTAACTCAAGAGACCCAGTACTTC. Full variable domain (rest looked up from reference TRBV5-1 and TRBJ2-5): KAGVTQTPRYLIKTRGQQVTLSCSPISGHRSVSWYQQTPGQGLQFLFEYFSETQRNKGNFPGRFSGRQFSNSRSEMNVSTLELGDSALYLCASSLTQETQYFGPGTRLLVL.

By sample share, this clonotype is hyperexpanded. V is TRBV7-9 and J is TRBJ2-1, with 14 bases matching TRBD2. Germline-derived CDR1 and CDR2 are SEHNR and FQNEAQ (reference sequence). V shed 5 bases and J 9 bases; nucleotides not matched to a gene: 9. The CDR3 totals 16 residues. The CDR3 protein is CASSPRTSGRNVEQFF. CDR3 bases: TGTGCCAGCAGCCCGCGGACTAGCGGGAGGAATGTTGAGCAGTTCTTC.